The entry below gives a single TCR beta chain sequence along with its context. This sample was taken from a study of T cells in Graves' hyperthyroidism and ophthalmopathy. Exclusion of patients followed from uncontrolled infection, other autoimmune disease, pregnancy or lactation. Out of over 7.5 ml of fresh peripheral blood came the PBMCs. TCR beta CDR3 sequences were amplified from RNA transcripts. A first-round RT-PCR of the TCR CDR3 used the HTBI primer set. TCRdb reprocessed the multiplex PCR reads via MiXCR and lists one record per CDR3 protein. The sample contains some 370,000 distinct CDR3 sequences, roughly 15% of which appear only once. This CDR3 is 15 amino acids long. Germline V lookup: CDR1 DFQATT, CDR2 SNEGSKA (reference sequence). Deletions cut 1 base from V and 4 bases from J, with 16 bases between.

The TCR sequence derives from a young woman with Graves' hyperthyroidism that later progressed to Graves' ophthalmopathy. This chain connects TRBV20-1 to TRBJ1-1; D not resolved. What was sequenced was blood. The DNA for the CDR3 is TGCAGTGCTAGAGGGACGAACCTGCGAGCCACTGAAGCTTTCTTT. It encodes CSARGTNLRATEAFF.